This entry lists 20 T cell receptor beta chains sequenced from one sample in a study of shared T cell receptors in the human thymus. The protocol was immunoSEQ multiplex PCR, while the TCRdb copy is restricted to in-frame clones and leaves out a portion. The data hold some 700,000 clones, with approximately 90% observed a single time. This sample also appeared in a second study, on human thymus T cells.

The source material was thymocytes. These receptor sequences come from a boy in the first two years of life with a congenital heart defect.

The rearrangement uses TRBV28 and TRBJ2-7; 11 nucleotides line up with TRBD2. There are 17 residues in the CDR3. The germline gives CDR1 MDHEN, CDR2 SYDVKM. V shed 4 bases, J shed 5 bases, and the junction held 13 bases outside the gene matches. CDR3 sequence (DNA): TGTGCCAGCAGTTGCAGATTGGGACTAGCGGTTACCCACGAGCAGTACTTC. Amino acid sequence: CASSCRLGLAVTHEQYF.

The rearrangement links TRBV18 to TRBJ2-1, with 7 positions matching TRBD2. Germline CDR1 reads KGHSH; CDR2 reads LQKENI. This CDR3 has 15 residues. Trimming cost V 6 bases and J 5 bases; bases outside gene matches: 10. The CDR3 DNA sequence: TGTGCCAGCTCTGGGCGGGAGAATCACGACAATGAGCAGTTCTTC. It translates to CASSGRENHDNEQFF.

CDR3 DNA: TGCAGCGTGGGGGGCGGGAGCTCCTACAATGAGCAGTTCTTC. This translates into CSVGGGSSYNEQFF. The genes are TRBV29-1 and TRBJ2-1; a possible D gene is TRBD2 (7 bases). Per germline, CDR1 SQVTM and CDR2 ANQGSEA. Trimming stripped 6 bases from V and 0 bases from J, with 12 bases between. The CDR3 spans 14 residues.

The genes are TRBV6-5 and TRBJ1-1; no reliable D call. Germline assignment: CDR1 MNHEY and CDR2 SVGAGI. CDR3 length equals 15 residues. The V end was cut by 0 bases, the J end by 0 bases, with 8 bases between. The CDR3 DNA sequence: TGTGCCAGCAGTTACTCCGACAAACTGAACACTGAAGCTTTCTTT. It translates to CASSYSDKLNTEAFF.

The chain couples TRBV19 to TRBJ1-5; D is uncertain. The V gene lost 1 base and the J gene lost 0 bases, with 13 bases spanning the gap. In germline, CDR1 is LNHDA, CDR2 SQIVND (reference sequence). This CDR3 comprises 17 residues. The CDR3 is CASSIGRVIGSNQPQHF. CDR3 nucleotide sequence: TGTGCCAGTAGTATAGGTCGGGTGATAGGTAGCAATCAGCCCCAGCATTTT. The whole variable domain, remainder taken from reference TRBV19 and TRBJ1-5, is DGGITQSPKYLFRKEGQNVTLSCEQNLNHDAMYWYRQDPGQGLRLIYYSQIVNDFQKGDIAEGYSVSREKKESFPLTVTSAQKNPTAFYLCASSIGRVIGSNQPQHFGDGTRLSIL.

This chain uses TRBV4-3 with TRBJ2-2; 8 bases are a match to TRBD1. The V and J ends lost 6 bases and 3 bases, in that order; junction bases with no gene match: 9. The germline CDR1 and CDR2 sequences are LGHNA and YSLEER. There are 16 residues in the CDR3. The CDR3 nucleotides are TGCGCCAGCAGTTTGAGGGACAGGCGGTACACCGGGGAGCTGTTTTTT. It codes for CASSLRDRRYTGELFF.

The chain employs TRBV2 and TRBJ2-1; 11 bases align to TRBD2. This CDR3 has 15 residues. Germline loops: CDR1 SNHLY, CDR2 FYNNEI. V was pared by 4 bases and J by 10 bases, with 9 bases of the junction left unmatched. CDR3 sequence: CASSGGLAGGGEQFF. In DNA form, the CDR3 reads TGTGCCAGCAGTGGAGGACTAGCGGGTGGGGGAGAGCAGTTCTTC.

The V and J genes are TRBV5-7 and TRBJ1-2; 7 nucleotides agree with TRBD1. TRBV5-7 is reported as an ORF; its role is uncertain. The CDR3 has 17 residues. Trimming at V came to 1 base and at J to 7 bases, leaving 16 bases not matched to a gene. Here the CDR3 reads CASSLLRQGQPRGGYTF. CDR3 nucleotides: TGTGCCAGCAGCTTGCTGCGACAGGGACAACCGAGGGGTGGCTACACCTTC.

The chain uses TRBV5-6 and TRBJ2-3; D possibly corresponds to TRBD2 (6 bases). Germline V gives CDR1 SGHDT, CDR2 YYEEEE. The CDR3 contains 17 residues. V lost 0 bases to trimming and J lost 5 bases, with 19 bases between them. The CDR3, as DNA: TGTGCCAGCAGCTTGGGGGGTCCGGCCGCCGGGGGAGATACGCAGTATTTT. The encoded protein is CASSLGGPAAGGDTQYF. Full variable domain (remainder filled in from reference TRBV5-6 and TRBJ2-3): DAGVTQSPTHLIKTRGQQVTLRCSPKSGHDTVSWYQQALGQGPQFIFQYYEEEERQRGNFPDRFSGHQFPNYSSELNVNALLLGDSALYLCASSLGGPAAGGDTQYFGPGTRLTVL.

The chain couples TRBV6-1 to TRBJ1-4; D uncertain. Per the germline V gene, CDR1 is MNHNS and CDR2 is SASEGT. Trimming took 2 bases from V and 5 from J, leaving 15 bases between them. The CDR3 consists of 16 residues. In nucleotides, the CDR3 is TGTGCCAGCAGTGAAAAAAAGGAATGGAGGAATGAAAAACTGTTTTTT. The encoded protein is CASSEKKEWRNEKLFF.

The chain combines TRBV25-1 with TRBJ2-1; D is unclear. The germline gives CDR1 MGHDK, CDR2 SYGVNS. Trimming left V 6 bases short and J 5 bases short, with 14 bases between. This CDR3 comprises 14 residues. CDR3 DNA sequence: TGTGCCAGCAGACCCGGTCCTGAGGACAATGAGCAGTTCTTC. Translating gives CASRPGPEDNEQFF.

This sequence joins TRBV2 and TRBJ2-1; TRBD1 is a possible D gene (5 bases). The CDR3 is 15 amino acids. Germline CDR1 and CDR2: SNHLY and FYNNEI. Trimming left V 7 bases short and J 0 bases short, with 13 bases between. DNA for the CDR3: TGTGCCAGCATAACGGACACATCCTCCTACAATGAGCAGTTCTTC. Its translation is CASITDTSSYNEQFF.

The rearrangement uses TRBV13 and TRBJ2-1, with 7 positions matching TRBD2. Germline trimming cut 2 bases from V and 0 bases from J; bases unmatched to any gene: 10. CDR3 length equals 18 residues. Germline CDR1 and CDR2: PRHDT and FYEKMQ (reference sequence). This chain's CDR3 is CASSLRFRGRASYNEQFF. The CDR3 nucleotides are TGTGCCAGCAGCTTACGGTTTCGGGGGAGGGCCTCCTACAATGAGCAGTTCTTC.

V and J are TRBV14 and TRBJ2-1; D possibly corresponds to TRBD2 (5 bases). The V gene's germline CDR1 is SGHDN and CDR2 FVKESK. V lost 3 bases, J lost 7 bases, and 16 bases lay in between. This CDR3 spans 15 amino acids. CDR3 sequence reads: CASSHRDVYLNEQFF. In nucleotides, the CDR3 is TGTGCCAGCAGCCACCGGGATGTCTACCTAAATGAGCAGTTCTTC.

V is TRBV7-8 and J is TRBJ1-5; D may be TRBD1 (5 bases). Germline CDR1 SGHVS, CDR2 FQNEAQ. The CDR3 contains 15 residues. Trimming shortened V by 1 base and J by 2 bases, and 9 bases separated the two germline ends. As DNA, the CDR3 is TGTGCCAGCAGCTTAGGAGGGGAGGGCAATCAGCCCCAGCATTTT. Translated, it gives CASSLGGEGNQPQHF.

The J gene is TRBJ2-5, the V gene TRBV12-5; 9 positions match TRBD1. This CDR3 region has 17 residues. Germline V gene lookup returns CDR1 LGHNT and CDR2 FRNRAP. Germline trimming cut 1 base from V and 5 bases from J; bases unmatched to any gene: 11. The CDR3 bases are TGTGCTAGTGGTTTGGGGGACAGGGAGGGGGACGGGGAGACCCAGTACTTC. Translating it yields CASGLGDREGDGETQYF. Looking up the rest from reference TRBV12-5 and TRBJ2-5 gives the full variable domain: DARVTQTPRHKVTEMGQEVTMRCQPILGHNTVFWYRQTMMQGLELLAYFRNRAPLDDSGMPKDRFSAEMPDATLATLKIQPSEPRDSAVYFCASGLGDREGDGETQYFGPGTRLLVL.

The gene calls are TRBV4-3 and TRBJ2-7, with 9 bases that match TRBD2. V shed 0 bases and J 6 bases; nucleotides not matched to a gene: 9. Germline V gives CDR1 LGHNA, CDR2 YSLEER. This CDR3 contains 16 residues. The CDR3 is CASSQDSAGGRTEQYF. For the CDR3, the DNA is TGCGCCAGCAGCCAAGATTCGGCGGGAGGGCGTACCGAGCAGTACTTC.

The chain couples TRBV2 to TRBJ2-7, with 12 nucleotides matching TRBD2. Trimming took 8 bases from V and 2 from J; bases not matched to a gene: 7. Germline V lookup: CDR1 SNHLY, CDR2 FYNNEI. The CDR3 is made up of 15 amino acids. CDR3 in amino acids: CASEVTSGSTYEQYF. In nucleotides, the CDR3 is TGTGCCAGCGAAGTGACTAGCGGGAGTACCTACGAGCAGTACTTC.

The chain joins TRBV27 to TRBJ2-3, with no clear D. Per germline, CDR1 MNHEY and CDR2 SMNVEV (reference sequence). Trimming removed 4 bases at V and 1 base at J, with 6 bases between. This CDR3 is 13 amino acids long. The CDR3 coding sequence is TGTGCCAGCAGTTGTCTAGGCACAGATACGCAGTATTTT. Translating it yields CASSCLGTDTQYF.

The V call is TRBV27, the J call TRBJ2-7; 7 nucleotides align to TRBD1. This CDR3 comprises 13 residues. V shed 7 bases, J shed 3 bases, and the junction held 6 bases outside the gene matches. Germline V lookup: CDR1 MNHEY, CDR2 SMNVEV (reference sequence). As DNA, the CDR3 is TGTGCCAGCAAGCACACAGGGGACTACGAGCAGTACTTC. Translated, it gives CASKHTGDYEQYF.